This entry describes one T cell receptor (beta chain). What it binds is unknown. Every bit of the isolated RNA underwent reverse transcription, so sequencing read expressed TCRB transcripts. The assay was immunoSEQ multiplex PCR, and TCRdb's table has in-frame clones only and misses some. The data contain 450,000 to 600,000 clones, approximately 30% of them singletons. The sample originates from a study of beta chain features in type 1 diabetes. General observations from the study: It was possible that PCR favored shorter templates, equally so in patients and controls.

This CDR3 region has 14 residues. The V gene's germline CDR1 is ENHRY and CDR2 SYGVKD. V was trimmed by 1 base and J by 7 bases, leaving 13 bases between them. The receptor was derived from a man younger than 35 in good health. The chain has TRBV10-3 and TRBJ1-2, with D tentatively TRBD1 (6 bases). Sequencing was carried out using naive CD4+ T cells from blood. DNA of the CDR3: TGTGCCATCAGTGAGTTCGGGACATCCCTTGGCTACACCTTC. Encoded protein: CAISEFGTSLGYTF.